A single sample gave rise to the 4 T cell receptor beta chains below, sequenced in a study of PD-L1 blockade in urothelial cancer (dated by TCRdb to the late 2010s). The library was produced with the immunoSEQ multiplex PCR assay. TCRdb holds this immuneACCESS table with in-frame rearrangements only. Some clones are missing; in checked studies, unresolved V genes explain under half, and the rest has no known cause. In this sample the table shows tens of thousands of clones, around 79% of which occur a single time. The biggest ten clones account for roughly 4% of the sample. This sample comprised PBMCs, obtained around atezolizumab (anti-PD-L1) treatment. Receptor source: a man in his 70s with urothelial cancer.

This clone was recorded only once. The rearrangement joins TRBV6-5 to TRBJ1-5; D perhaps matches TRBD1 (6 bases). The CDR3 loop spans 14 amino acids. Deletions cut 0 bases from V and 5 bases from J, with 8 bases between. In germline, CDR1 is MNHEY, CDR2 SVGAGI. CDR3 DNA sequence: TGTGCCAGCAGTTACTCGAAGGGGGATCAGCCCCAGCATTTT. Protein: CASSYSKGDQPQHF.

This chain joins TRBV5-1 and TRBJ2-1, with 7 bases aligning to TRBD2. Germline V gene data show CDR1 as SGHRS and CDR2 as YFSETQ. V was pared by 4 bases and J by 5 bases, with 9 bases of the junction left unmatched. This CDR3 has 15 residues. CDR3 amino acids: CASSPSGNTDNEQFF. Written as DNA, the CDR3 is TGCGCCAGCAGCCCTAGCGGAAACACAGACAATGAGCAGTTCTTC.

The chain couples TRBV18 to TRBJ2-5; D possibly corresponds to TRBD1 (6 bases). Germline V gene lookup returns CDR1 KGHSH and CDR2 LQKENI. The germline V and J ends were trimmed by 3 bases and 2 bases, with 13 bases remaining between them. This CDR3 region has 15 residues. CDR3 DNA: TGTGCCAGCTCACCGCCGACAGGCCCGCAAGAGACCCAGTACTTC. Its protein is CASSPPTGPQETQYF.

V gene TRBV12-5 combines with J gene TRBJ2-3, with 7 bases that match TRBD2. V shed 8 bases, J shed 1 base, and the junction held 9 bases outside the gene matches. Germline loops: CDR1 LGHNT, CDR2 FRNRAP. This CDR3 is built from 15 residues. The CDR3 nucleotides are TGTGCTAGTCGTGGGGGAGGGCCTCGCACAGATACGCAGTATTTT. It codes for CASRGGGPRTDTQYF.